One sample yielded the 5 T cell receptor beta chains listed below, sequenced in a study of shared clonotypes between healthy human individuals. Measured with immunoSEQ multiplex PCR; TCRdb has only the in-frame clones, and not every one. The data show around 700,000 clones, with 72% seen just once and approximately 1.8% held by the top ten. The sequenced sample was memory CD4+ T cells sorted from blood. Subset here: CD45RA-negative fraction. These receptors were collected from a woman aged 25 to 45 in good health.

This clone was detected only once. This chain links TRBV19 with TRBJ1-4; tentatively, D is TRBD1 (6 bases). The CDR3 is 15 residues long. With 6 bases removed from V and 0 bases from J, the gap between germline ends came to 11 bases. The germline V gene encodes CDR1 LNHDA and CDR2 SQIVND (reference sequence). CDR3 in DNA: TGTGCCAGTAGCCACAGGGTATCAACTAATGAAAAACTGTTTTTT. Translation: CASSHRVSTNEKLFF.

V usage is TRBV19 and J usage is TRBJ2-6, with TRBD1 matching over 12 bases. Germline V CDR1 and CDR2: LNHDA, SQIVND (reference sequence). J lost 4 bases, V lost 4 bases, and 8 bases had no gene match. This CDR3 is built from 18 residues. Here the CDR3 reads CASSRTRDRGLGANVLTF. CDR3 DNA: TGTGCCAGTAGTAGGACCCGGGACAGGGGGCTCGGGGCCAACGTCCTGACTTTC.

For the CDR3, the DNA is TGTGCCAGTTTCGACGGACGGTCTGGAAACACCATATATTTT. Amino acids: CASFDGRSGNTIYF. The V and J genes are TRBV5-8 and TRBJ1-3; D not certain. V was trimmed by 8 bases and J by 1 base, leaving 13 bases between them. This CDR3 has 14 amino acids. The germline gives CDR1 SGHTS, CDR2 YDEGEE.

V and J are TRBV25-1 and TRBJ2-2; 10 nucleotides line up with TRBD1. The CDR3 covers 16 residues. Germline CDR1 MGHDK, CDR2 SYGVNS. V was clipped by 7 bases and J by 4 bases; unmatched bases: 9. CDR3 region: CASTANRDRGTGELFF. The CDR3 bases are TGTGCCAGCACTGCAAACCGGGACAGGGGCACCGGGGAGCTGTTTTTT.

The chain recombines TRBV5-1 with TRBJ2-5; D might be TRBD2 (5 bases). With 3 bases removed from V and 1 base from J, the gap between germline ends came to 22 bases. CDR3 size: 18 residues. From germline, CDR1 is SGHRS and CDR2 YFSETQ. The CDR3, as DNA: TGCGCCAGCAGCTCCGGCCGGGGAACAACCCTTTCCCAAGAGACCCAGTACTTC. It specifies CASSSGRGTTLSQETQYF.